This T cell receptor (beta chain) was documented in a study of cytomegalovirus exposure and HLA in healthy donors listed by TCRdb under 2017. Context from the whole study: An earlier analysis of approximately 590 of the donors reported 250 to 300 Gb of sequence data and around 120 million unique TCR beta sequences from 190 million or so T cells. Around 300 gigabases of sequencing data and 80 million or so unique TCR sequences were included in an early release covering over 600 HLA-typed donors. Among the roughly 390 genotyped donors, 75% to 90% belonged to the genetic ancestry cluster associated with self-reported Caucasian donors. The aim of the study was to test whether cataloging public T cell receptors could identify signatures of past pathogen exposure. The study used immunosequencing to profile the T cell repertoires of several hundred subjects and linked those repertoires to cytomegalovirus serostatus. In addition to the first cohort of 666 subjects, a separate validation cohort of approximately 110 different subjects was used. High-throughput TCR immunosequencing, statistical association of individual TCRs with disease status, and machine learning were combined to predict cytomegalovirus infection status. A later analysis re-examined previously published TCR beta repertoires from several hundred donors and added high-resolution HLA genotyping to investigate patterns of TCR occurrence. Rather than drawing on any new phenotypic data, the later analysis identified candidate immune exposures from TCR beta sequences and the way those sequences occurred across donors. To decide whether each TCR beta V gene segment behaved as functional or pseudogenic, an earlier analysis of some 540 of the donors relied on high-throughput TCR beta sequencing. Donor age, sex, ethnicity and CMV serostatus were compiled together with the repertoire data. A later genetic analysis took genome-wide SNP genotypes for about three fifths of the roughly 670 donors and used that subset as a discovery cohort. All discovery cohort repertoires had been generated on a single sequencing platform. Class I and class II HLA loci were covered by the typing at four-digit resolution. The number of donors typed differed by locus, with roughly 629-640 for A, B, C, DRB1 and DQB1, roughly 520 for DQA1, about 610 for DPA1, and some 440 for DPB1. Roughly 5 DR-DQ haplotypes were treated as single units for association and clustering because of strong linkage in the cohort. On average, around 200,000 unique TCR beta nucleotide sequences were sequenced per donor among more than 350 genotyped donors of the cohort, with roughly 18% of those sequences being non-productive.

General study outcomes and caveats: In an earlier analysis of under 600 of the donors, most TCR beta V segments were observed in productive rearrangements about 87% or about 30% of the time, broadly matching IMGT annotations. A later analysis reported that several top co-occurrence clusters appeared linked to parvovirus B19, influenza, CMV and Epstein-Barr virus. Because counts were too low, fewer than 20 rarely observed V segments, including chromosome 9 orphons, were excluded from the earlier analysis of a few hundred of the donors. A later genetic analysis reported fewer N-insertions in productive TCRs among donors in an Asian-associated ancestry cluster than the roughly 720-donor mean. Three of the identified cytomegalovirus-associated TCR beta chains were confirmed in vitro to be specific for cytomegalovirus antigens. The authors suggested that the approach could potentially be generalized to other disease states and immunological phenotypes. Because HLA typing was unavailable for some donors at each locus, only the typed subset was used in association tests. A later genetic analysis associated a missense DCLRE1C variant with V-gene and J-gene trimming of TCR beta chains, and an independent cohort replicated the association. The sequencing pipeline was judged likely to have produced a cluster of highly shared sequence variants as a technical artifact. For the cohort, immune exposure information was limited to CMV serostatus. A further reported finding was that TCR beta sequences accurately predicted the HLA-A and HLA-B alleles for most subjects in the first cohort. The study gave a list of 150 to 200 TCR beta chains associated with cytomegalovirus. Most TCR sequences were observed very rarely across donors, whereas some public TCRs were present in many individuals. The cohort was sequenced for TCR beta chains only, and without alpha or paired-chain data the features that could be detected were limited. The classifier was reported to diagnose cytomegalovirus status with high specificity and sensitivity in both the original cohort and the validation cohort. In a later analysis, TCR association rates were found to vary across HLA loci, with the most associated TCRs seen for DRB1 alleles and the fewest for HLA-C alleles. Linkage disequilibrium might explain the correlated functional status among segregating V segments, but an unknown experimental factor could not be ruled out. In a later analysis, HLA-associated TCR beta chains were found to be more clonally expanded and to have lower generation probabilities than equally common non-associated chains. Presence/absence analyses assumed roughly uniform sequencing depth across donors, an assumption that may not hold. In a later analysis, most CMV-associated TCR beta chains were found to appear HLA-restricted, with HLA associations seemingly driven largely by CMV exposure. Some IMGT-functional V segments, including TRBV6-2 and TRBV6-3, could not be distinguished by the 87-base-pair reads and were therefore excluded. Strong co-occurrence of HLA alleles, especially DR and DQ, made assigning TCR associations to individual alleles difficult. Specific HLA alleles were associated with more than 15,000 TCR beta sequences at a false discovery rate of 0.05 in a later analysis.

Comment on this clone: Its antigen target is currently unknown. The sample holds no much larger clone one base away, and base qualities are not on file.

The cohort comprised around 690 healthy bone marrow donors. Cohort members were all nominally healthy when sampled, although unrecorded immune exposures were likely present. The donor was CMV seropositive and was included in the group of some 290 seropositive cohort members. A peripheral blood sample was provided by each donor, and peripheral blood mononuclear cells were used for TCR beta sequencing. Genomic DNA was extracted from the blood cell samples with the Qiagen DNeasy Blood Extraction Kit. Library prep was done by the immunoSEQ multiplex PCR assay. For the multiplex PCR, a mixture combining 60 forward primers for TCR Vbeta segments and 13 reverse primers for TCR Jbeta segments was used. Amplification of the CDR3 region of rearranged TCR beta genes was performed with a multiplex PCR assay on genomic DNA. On the Illumina HiSeq System, the amplified TCR beta libraries were sequenced as 87-base-pair reads. In the original analysis: Across the 640 or so repertoires, a later analysis counted tens of millions of unique TCR beta chains, approximately 12 million of which were shared by at least two donors. Raw reads were error-corrected and collapsed into unique sequences by a nearest-neighbor algorithm in which closely related sequences were merged to remove PCR and sequencing errors. Alignment of CDR3 sequences to IMGT reference sequences was used to assign V, D and J gene segments. For a sequence to be retained, a match of at least six nucleotides was required to both a V gene segment and a J gene segment. A rearrangement counted as productive if the CDR3 had no stop codons and remained in frame with V and J, and every other rearrangement counted as non-productive. CDR3 was defined by IMGT convention, running from the second conserved V-encoded cysteine to the conserved J-encoded phenylalanine. The earlier analysis of approximately 590 of the donors excluded any sequence lacking an unambiguous match to a single V gene segment. In an earlier analysis of several hundred of the donors, V segments were called functional above 56.7% productive rearrangements and were called segregating when the between-donor standard deviation exceeded 5%. To diagnose cytomegalovirus status from the catalog of TCR beta chain sequences, a statistical classification framework was built. In a later analysis, V and J genes were assigned by comparing TCR nucleotide sequences against IMGT/GENE-DB human TR gene sequences. In a later analysis, CDR3 sequences and most-parsimonious VDJ recombination scenarios were assigned using the TCRdist pipeline. In a later analysis, each TCR beta chain was defined by its CDR3 amino acid sequence together with its V-gene family, and reads lacking a unique V-gene family were excluded. In a later analysis, nearly 600 highly shared, low-generation-probability nucleotide sequences were removed to address suspected cross-contamination and a sequencing artifact. For each public chain, a later analysis derived a clonal expansion index from normalized ranks of inferred template counts within each repertoire. In a later analysis, generation probabilities were computed with a VDJ recombination model fitted to out-of-frame rearrangements, and the resulting probabilities were checked against IGoR. Hypergeometric tests were used in a later analysis to score TCR-TCR, TCR-HLA and TCR-CMV co-occurrence, with a repertoire-size bias correction applied to the TCR pairs. In a later analysis, false discovery rates were estimated by permuting HLA or CMV assignments 20 times. In a later analysis, co-occurring TCRs were grouped using DBSCAN, with TCRdist sequence similarity added in when clustering inside HLA-allele-positive subsets. Co-occurrence clustering excluded repertoires with fewer than 30,000 or more than 120,000 public chains, plus five with anomalous nucleotide sharing. What TCRdb holds here is the immuneACCESS table cut down to in-frame rearrangements. Part of the clones is not present; checked against another copy, under half of the missing clones reflect an unresolved V gene, and the others are unexplained. From that table come the V and J calls and clone size; the DNA was used to work out D and trimming. This sample lists over 150,000 clones; about 75% were detected once. About 7.4% of the sample lies in the top ten.

V drops 7 bases and J drops 1 base, leaving 10 bases in between. From the germline V gene (reference sequence), CDR1 is LNHDA and CDR2 is SQIVND. The CDR3, cysteine through phenylalanine, is 14 amino acids long. The kept DNA is CDR3 alone, 42 bases in frame from the first base. The sequencing sample was made of PBMCs. This clonotype originated in a male donor in good health and CMV-seropositive. The chain uses TRBV19 and TRBJ2-2; the D gene identity is not certain. The CDR3 in this case is CASIGLLNTGELFF. The nucleotides are TGTGCCAGTATCGGGTTACTGAACACCGGGGAGCTGTTTTTT.